What follows are 18 T cell receptor beta chains derived from one specimen sequenced in a study of CD4+ T cells in melanoma. The repertoire was sequenced with immunoSEQ multiplex PCR; TCRdb's copy has only in-frame clones and lacks some. Among 8,500 to 10,000 clones, around 73% were seen once, and the ten largest hold more than 20%. Sequenced input: tumor tissue. The receptors stem from a human donor with melanoma.

V and J are TRBV10-3 and TRBJ1-2, with 12 bases lining up with TRBD1. The CDR3 loop spans 17 amino acids. Germline CDR1 and CDR2: ENHRY and SYGVKD. After removal of 7 bases from V and 4 bases from J, the junction contained 13 bases not matched to a gene. The CDR3 region is CAITQGTGGQVSYGYTF. The CDR3, as DNA: TGTGCCATCACCCAAGGGACAGGGGGCCAAGTGAGCTATGGCTACACCTTC.

The chain joins TRBV18 to TRBJ1-3; D is unclear. The germline V gene has CDR1 KGHSH and CDR2 LQKENI. The V end lost 2 bases, the J end lost 0 bases, and 8 bases lay between the germline ends. CDR3 length: 15 amino acids. The CDR3 DNA follows: TGTGCCAGCTCACCAGCTTACTTCTCTGGAAACACCATATATTTT. Translation gives CASSPAYFSGNTIYF.

V and J are TRBV21-1 and TRBJ1-2. TRBV21-1 is classified as a pseudogene. CDR3 length equals 17 residues. The chain's CDR3 is CASSSRGVCGRPPGYTF. DNA for the CDR3: TGTGCCAGCAGCAGCCGAGGGGTCTGCGGGAGGCCGCCTGGCTACACCTTC.

The chain is built from TRBV5-5 and TRBJ1-1; D is undetermined. The CDR3 consists of 14 residues. Between the trimmed V and J ends, which lost 6 bases and 4 bases, there was a span of 16 bases. CDR1 SGHKS and CDR2 YYEKEE come from the germline V gene (reference sequence). The CDR3 loop reads CASTYGRDGTEAFF. As DNA, the CDR3 is TGTGCCAGCACGTACGGCCGCGACGGCACTGAAGCTTTCTTT.

The J gene is TRBJ1-5, the V gene TRBV15; the match to TRBD1 covers 8 bases. The V segment lost 1 base and the J segment 5 bases; nucleotides outside the gene matches: 10. CDR3 size: 17 residues. CDR1 LNHNV and CDR2 YYDKDF come from the germline V gene (reference sequence). DNA for the CDR3: TGTGCCACCAGCAGAGCAAAGACAGGGGACGGCGATCAGCCCCAGCATTTT. It encodes CATSRAKTGDGDQPQHF.

The chain recombines TRBV5-4 with TRBJ1-2, with 7 positions matching TRBD1. This CDR3 is built from 14 residues. Germline loops: CDR1 SGHNT, CDR2 YYREEE (reference sequence). Germline trimming cut 0 bases from V and 2 bases from J; bases unmatched to any gene: 1. CDR3 region: CASSLAGGNYGYTF. CDR3 nucleotides: TGTGCCAGCAGCTTGGCAGGGGGAAACTATGGCTACACCTTC.

This clone was seen just once. V and J are TRBV5-1 and TRBJ1-1; perhaps TRBD1 as D (6 bases). CDR1 SGHRS and CDR2 YFSETQ come from the germline V gene. The V and J ends lost 4 bases and 7 bases respectively, with 11 bases between them. CDR3 length: 12 amino acids. CDR3 coding DNA: TGCGCCAGCAGCCCAGGGGAGAATGAAGCTTTCTTT. This gives the protein CASSPGENEAFF.

The V and J genes are TRBV19 and TRBJ1-5; TRBD1 is a possible D gene (5 bases). The CDR3 totals 14 residues. Trimming stripped 4 bases from V and 0 bases from J, with 7 bases between. From germline, CDR1 is LNHDA and CDR2 SQIVND (reference sequence). CDR3 protein: CASSKGHSNQPQHF. CDR3 nucleotide sequence: TGTGCCAGTAGTAAAGGACATAGCAATCAGCCCCAGCATTTT.

The CDR3 reads CASSPSGVSYNEQFF. CDR3 DNA sequence: TGTGCCAGCAGCCCCAGCGGGGTGTCCTACAATGAGCAGTTCTTC. J is TRBJ2-1 and V is TRBV9; 7 bases are shared with TRBD2. CDR3 size: 15 residues. V trimming: 4 bases; J trimming: 1 base; junction bases outside the gene matches: 5. The germline gives CDR1 SGDLS, CDR2 YYNGEE. Complete variable domain (other parts from reference TRBV9 and TRBJ2-1): DSGVTQTPKHLITATGQRVTLRCSPRSGDLSVYWYQQSLDQGLQFLIQYYNGEERAKGNILERFSAQQFPDLHSELNLSSLELGDSALYFCASSPSGVSYNEQFFGPGTRLTVL.

This clone was found once. This rearrangement joins TRBV30 to TRBJ1-2; D may be TRBD1 (5 bases). V lost 2 bases and J 4 bases, leaving 14 bases between the germline ends. The CDR3 covers 14 residues. Germline V gives CDR1 GTSNPN, CDR2 SVGIG (reference sequence). The CDR3 DNA reads as TGTGCCTGGAGTAAGTTGGGGGATCGCTATGGCTACACCTTC. It translates to CAWSKLGDRYGYTF.

The chain carries TRBV14 and TRBJ2-3; D unclear. Germline loops: CDR1 SGHDN, CDR2 FVKESK. The CDR3 runs to 13 residues. Trimming pared 2 bases from V and 3 bases from J, leaving 6 bases between. In DNA form, the CDR3 reads TGTGCCAGCAGCCAATTTAGAACAGATACGCAGTATTTT. The encoded protein is CASSQFRTDTQYF.

The chain employs TRBV9 and TRBJ2-5; no reliable D call. The CDR3 runs 14 residues. Germline V CDR1 and CDR2: SGDLS, YYNGEE. The V and J ends lost 0 bases and 3 bases respectively, with 9 bases between them. The CDR3 loop is CASSVGVVEETQYF. The CDR3 region has the DNA TGTGCCAGCAGCGTAGGGGTTGTGGAAGAGACCCAGTACTTC.

The gene calls are TRBV5-1 and TRBJ2-1, with TRBD1 matching over 9 bases. Germline CDR1 is SGHRS and CDR2 is YFSETQ. The CDR3 runs 17 residues. The trim removed 3 bases at V and 0 bases at J, leaving 7 bases unmatched. The CDR3 DNA reads as TGCGCCAGCAGCTCTACAGGGGGCGCCAGCTCCTACAATGAGCAGTTCTTC. Protein product: CASSSTGGASSYNEQFF.

This chain connects TRBV19 to TRBJ1-2, with D hard to call. The CDR3 extends over 12 amino acids. Trimming stripped 5 bases from V and 6 bases from J, with 10 bases between. CDR1 LNHDA and CDR2 SQIVND come from the germline V gene (reference sequence). CDR3 sequence: CASSGQVDGYTF. The CDR3 DNA sequence: TGTGCCAGTAGTGGTCAGGTCGATGGCTACACCTTC.

This chain connects TRBV11-3 to TRBJ2-5; D is undetermined. The J call could be wrong; TRBJ2-7 is a better fit for the DNA end. Per germline, CDR1 SGHNT and CDR2 YENEEA. The CDR3 totals 13 residues. The CDR3: CASSLSSSYEQYF. The CDR3 coding sequence is TGTGCCAGCAGCTTATCTAGCTCCTACGAGCAGTACTTC.

V is TRBV7-2 and J is TRBJ2-1; D is unclear. The germline V gene encodes CDR1 SGHTA and CDR2 FQGNSA. V lost 2 bases to trimming and J lost 8 bases, with 10 bases between them. The CDR3 has 13 amino acids. CDR3 region: CASSLSRLHEQFF. In nucleotides, the CDR3 is TGTGCCAGCAGCTTATCTAGACTTCATGAGCAGTTCTTC. Together with reference TRBV7-2 and TRBJ2-1, the CDR3 gives the full variable domain: GAGVSQSPSNKVTEKGKDVELRCDPISGHTALYWYRQSLGQGLEFLIYFQGNSAPDKSGLPSDRFSAERTGGSVSTLTIQRTQQEDSAVYLCASSLSRLHEQFFGPGTRLTVL.

This clone turned up a few times. The V gene is TRBV5-1, the J gene TRBJ2-2; D possibly corresponds to TRBD1 (5 bases). This CDR3 comprises 14 residues. Germline V gene data show CDR1 as SGHRS and CDR2 as YFSETQ. Between the trimmed V and J ends, which lost 6 bases and 2 bases, there was a span of 11 bases. CDR3 nucleotide sequence: TGCGCCAGCACACCAGACAGTAACACCGGGGAGCTGTTTTTT. As protein: CASTPDSNTGELFF.

This clone was counted between two and nine times. The rearrangement joins TRBV7-8 to TRBJ2-7, with D tentatively TRBD1 (5 bases). This CDR3 is built from 14 residues. From germline, CDR1 is SGHVS and CDR2 FQNEAQ. The germline V and J ends were trimmed by 5 bases and 2 bases, with 13 bases remaining between them. Here the CDR3 reads CASSPNRGPYEQYF. The CDR3 bases are TGTGCCAGCAGCCCTAATAGGGGCCCCTACGAGCAGTACTTC. Full variable domain (outside the CDR3, taken from reference TRBV7-8 and TRBJ2-7): GAGVSQSPRYKVAKRGQDVALRCDPISGHVSLFWYQQALGQGPEFLTYFQNEAQLDKSGLPSDRFFAERPEGSVSTLKIQRTQQEDSAVYLCASSPNRGPYEQYFGPGTRLTVT.